This T cell receptor beta chain was obtained from a study of T cells in narcolepsy. Study results and caveats: Same-patient CSF and blood CD4+ T cell clonotypes included HCRT-specific and TRIB2-specific autoreactive ones.

This clone was recorded a few times. Its cognate antigen is unknown. This CDR3 region has 14 residues. V was trimmed by 2 bases and J by 4 bases, leaving 14 bases between them. Germline V lookup: CDR1 SQVTM, CDR2 ANQGSEA. TCRdb's table, derived via immunoSEQ multiplex PCR, lists solely in-frame clones and lacks some. The table has fewer than 40,000 clones, around 90% seen once; the top ten hold roughly 0.79%. The specimen sequenced was CD45RA- memory CD4+ T cells from PBMCs. This clonotype was sampled from a human donor with narcolepsy. The chain uses TRBV29-1 and TRBJ1-1, with a weak D call TRBD1 (6 bases). CDR3 sequence: CSVETAGVGTEAFF. The CDR3 nucleotides read TGCAGCGTTGAAACGGCAGGGGTAGGCACTGAAGCTTTCTTT.